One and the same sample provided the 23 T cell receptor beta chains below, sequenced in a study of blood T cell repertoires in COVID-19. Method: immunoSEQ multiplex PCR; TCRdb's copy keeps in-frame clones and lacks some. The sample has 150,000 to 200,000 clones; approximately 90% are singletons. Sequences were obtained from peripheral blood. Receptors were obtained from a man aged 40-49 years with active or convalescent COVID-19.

DNA for the CDR3: TGTGCTAGTGGTTTGGGGGACAGGGTTCGCGAAAAACTGTTTTTT. The encoded protein is CASGLGDRVREKLFF. The chain employs TRBV12-5 and TRBJ1-4; TRBD1 agrees at 9 bases. Germline CDR1 reads LGHNT; CDR2 reads FRNRAP. With V trimmed by 1 base and J by 8 bases, 5 bases remained unmatched. This CDR3 spans 15 amino acids.

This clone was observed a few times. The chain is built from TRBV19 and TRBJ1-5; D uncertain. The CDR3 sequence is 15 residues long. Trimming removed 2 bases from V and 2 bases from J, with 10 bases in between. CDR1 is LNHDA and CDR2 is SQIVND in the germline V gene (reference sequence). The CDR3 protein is CASSINSLGNQPQHF. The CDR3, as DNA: TGTGCCAGTAGTATAAACAGCCTTGGCAATCAGCCCCAGCATTTT.

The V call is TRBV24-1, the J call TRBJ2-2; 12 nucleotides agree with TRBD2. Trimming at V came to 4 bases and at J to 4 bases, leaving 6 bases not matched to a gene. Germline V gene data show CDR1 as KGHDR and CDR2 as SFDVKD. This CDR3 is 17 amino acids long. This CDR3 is CATSDPGLAGTTGELFF. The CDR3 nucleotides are TGTGCCACCAGTGACCCCGGACTAGCGGGAACCACCGGGGAGCTGTTTTTT.

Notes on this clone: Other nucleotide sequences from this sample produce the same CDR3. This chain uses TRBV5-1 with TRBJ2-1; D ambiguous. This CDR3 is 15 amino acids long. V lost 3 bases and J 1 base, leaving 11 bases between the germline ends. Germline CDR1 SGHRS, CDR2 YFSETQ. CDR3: CASSSTSGSYNEQFF. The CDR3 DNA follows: TGCGCCAGCAGCTCAACCTCCGGGTCCTACAATGAGCAGTTCTTC.

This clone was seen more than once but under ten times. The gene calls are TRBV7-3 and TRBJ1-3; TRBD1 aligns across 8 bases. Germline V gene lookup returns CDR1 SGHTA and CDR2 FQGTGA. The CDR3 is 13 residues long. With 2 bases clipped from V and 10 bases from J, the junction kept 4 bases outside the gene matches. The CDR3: CASSLLQGATIYF. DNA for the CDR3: TGTGCCAGCAGCTTACTCCAGGGGGCGACCATATATTTT.

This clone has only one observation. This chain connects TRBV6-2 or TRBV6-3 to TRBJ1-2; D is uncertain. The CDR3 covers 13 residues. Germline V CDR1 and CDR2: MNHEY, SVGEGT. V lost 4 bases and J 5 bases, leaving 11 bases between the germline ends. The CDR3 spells CASSSSRSYGYTF. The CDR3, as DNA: TGTGCCAGCAGTTCGTCTAGGTCGTATGGCTACACCTTC.

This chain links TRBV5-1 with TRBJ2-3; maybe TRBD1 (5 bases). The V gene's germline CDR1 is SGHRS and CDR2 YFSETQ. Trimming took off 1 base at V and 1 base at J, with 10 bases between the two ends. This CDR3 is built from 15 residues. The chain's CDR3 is CASSLYQGGTDTQYF. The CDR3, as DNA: TGCGCCAGCAGCTTGTACCAGGGTGGCACAGATACGCAGTATTTT.

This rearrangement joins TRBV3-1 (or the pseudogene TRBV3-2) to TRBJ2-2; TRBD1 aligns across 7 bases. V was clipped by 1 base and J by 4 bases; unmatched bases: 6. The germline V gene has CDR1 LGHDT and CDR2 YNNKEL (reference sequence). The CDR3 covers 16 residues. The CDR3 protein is CASSQGTGAGTGELFF. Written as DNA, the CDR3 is TGTGCCAGCAGCCAAGGAACAGGGGCGGGCACCGGGGAGCTGTTTTTT.

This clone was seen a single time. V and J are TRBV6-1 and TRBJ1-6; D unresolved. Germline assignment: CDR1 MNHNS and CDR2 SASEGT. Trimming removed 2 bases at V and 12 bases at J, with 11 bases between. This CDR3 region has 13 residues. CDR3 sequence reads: CASSERIGGPLHF. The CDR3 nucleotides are TGTGCCAGCAGTGAAAGAATTGGAGGACCCCTCCACTTT.

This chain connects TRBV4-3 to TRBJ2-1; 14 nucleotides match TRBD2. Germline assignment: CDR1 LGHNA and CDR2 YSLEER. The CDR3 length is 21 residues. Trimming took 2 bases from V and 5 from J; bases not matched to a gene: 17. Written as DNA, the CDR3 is TGCGCCAGCAGCCAACGGAGGGCGGGACTAGCGGGGGTCCAAGATAACAATGAGCAGTTCTTC. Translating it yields CASSQRRAGLAGVQDNNEQFF.

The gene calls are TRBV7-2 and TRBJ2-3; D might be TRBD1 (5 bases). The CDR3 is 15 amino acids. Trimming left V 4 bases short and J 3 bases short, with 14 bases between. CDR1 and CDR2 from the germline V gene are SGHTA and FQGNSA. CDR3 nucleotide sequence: TGTGCCAGCAGCTCCACCAGGGTTCTTACAGATACGCAGTATTTT. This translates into CASSSTRVLTDTQYF.

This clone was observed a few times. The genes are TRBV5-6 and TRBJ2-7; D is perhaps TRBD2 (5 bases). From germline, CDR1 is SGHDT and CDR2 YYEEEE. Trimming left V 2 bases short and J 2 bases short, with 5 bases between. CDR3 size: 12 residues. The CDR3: CASSFGTYEQYF. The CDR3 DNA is TGTGCCAGCAGCTTCGGGACCTACGAGCAGTACTTC. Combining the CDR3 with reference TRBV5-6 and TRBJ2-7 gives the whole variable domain DAGVTQSPTHLIKTRGQQVTLRCSPKSGHDTVSWYQQALGQGPQFIFQYYEEEERQRGNFPDRFSGHQFPNYSSELNVNALLLGDSALYLCASSFGTYEQYFGPGTRLTVT.

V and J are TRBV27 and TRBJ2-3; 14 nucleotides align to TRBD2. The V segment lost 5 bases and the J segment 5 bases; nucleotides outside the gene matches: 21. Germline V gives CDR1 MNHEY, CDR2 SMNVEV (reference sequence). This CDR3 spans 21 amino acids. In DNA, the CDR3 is TGTGCCAGCAGTCCCACGAACCCCTCCTCCGGGACTAGCGGGAGTGGAGATACGCAGTATTTT. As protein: CASSPTNPSSGTSGSGDTQYF.

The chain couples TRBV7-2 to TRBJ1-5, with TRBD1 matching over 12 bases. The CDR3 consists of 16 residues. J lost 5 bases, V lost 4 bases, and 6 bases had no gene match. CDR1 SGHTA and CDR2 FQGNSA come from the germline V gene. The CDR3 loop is CASSSWDRGRHQPQHF. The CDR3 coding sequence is TGTGCCAGCAGCTCCTGGGACAGGGGGCGGCATCAGCCCCAGCATTTT.

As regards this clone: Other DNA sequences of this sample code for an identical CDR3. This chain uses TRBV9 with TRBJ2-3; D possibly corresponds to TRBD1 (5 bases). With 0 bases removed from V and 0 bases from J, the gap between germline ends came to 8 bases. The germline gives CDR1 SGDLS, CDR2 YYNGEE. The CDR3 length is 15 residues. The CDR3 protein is CASSVGQGSTDTQYF. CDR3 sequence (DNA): TGTGCCAGCAGCGTAGGTCAGGGTAGCACAGATACGCAGTATTTT.

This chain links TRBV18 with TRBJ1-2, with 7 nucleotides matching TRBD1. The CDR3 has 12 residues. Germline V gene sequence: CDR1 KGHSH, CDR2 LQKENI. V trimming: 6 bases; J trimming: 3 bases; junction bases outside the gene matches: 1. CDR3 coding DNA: TGTGCCAGCTCCGGACAGGACTATGGCTACACCTTC. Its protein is CASSGQDYGYTF.

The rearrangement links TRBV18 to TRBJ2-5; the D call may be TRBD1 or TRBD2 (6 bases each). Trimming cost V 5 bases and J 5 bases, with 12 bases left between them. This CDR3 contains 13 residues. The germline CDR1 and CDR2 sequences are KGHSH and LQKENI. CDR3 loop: CASSSQGGETQYF. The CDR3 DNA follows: TGTGCCAGCTCATCACAGGGAGGCGAGACCCAGTACTTC.

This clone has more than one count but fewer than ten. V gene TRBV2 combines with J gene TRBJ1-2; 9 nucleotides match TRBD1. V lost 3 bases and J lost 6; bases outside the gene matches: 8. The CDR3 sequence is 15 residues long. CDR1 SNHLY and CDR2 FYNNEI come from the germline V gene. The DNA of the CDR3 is TGTGCCAGCAGTGAGGCCGGGACAGGGAGAGATGGCTACACCTTC. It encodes CASSEAGTGRDGYTF.

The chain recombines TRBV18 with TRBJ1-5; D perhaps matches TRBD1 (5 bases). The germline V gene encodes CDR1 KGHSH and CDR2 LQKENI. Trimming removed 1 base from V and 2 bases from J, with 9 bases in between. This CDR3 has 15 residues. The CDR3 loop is CASSPQQGGNQPQHF. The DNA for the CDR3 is TGTGCCAGCTCACCACAGCAGGGTGGCAATCAGCCCCAGCATTTT.

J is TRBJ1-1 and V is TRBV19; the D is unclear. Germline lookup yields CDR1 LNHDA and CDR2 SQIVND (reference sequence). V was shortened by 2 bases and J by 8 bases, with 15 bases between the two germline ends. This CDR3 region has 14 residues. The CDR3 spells CASSINRYSQEAFF. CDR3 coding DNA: TGTGCCAGTAGTATAAATCGATACAGCCAGGAAGCTTTCTTT. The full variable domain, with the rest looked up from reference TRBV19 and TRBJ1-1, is DGGITQSPKYLFRKEGQNVTLSCEQNLNHDAMYWYRQDPGQGLRLIYYSQIVNDFQKGDIAEGYSVSREKKESFPLTVTSAQKNPTAFYLCASSINRYSQEAFFGQGTRLTVV.

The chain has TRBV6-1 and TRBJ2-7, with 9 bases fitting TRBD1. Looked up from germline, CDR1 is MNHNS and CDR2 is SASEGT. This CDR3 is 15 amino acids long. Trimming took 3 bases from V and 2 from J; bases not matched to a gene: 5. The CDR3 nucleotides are TGTGCCAGCAGTGATCCGGGACAGGGTACCTACGAGCAGTACTTC. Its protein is CASSDPGQGTYEQYF.

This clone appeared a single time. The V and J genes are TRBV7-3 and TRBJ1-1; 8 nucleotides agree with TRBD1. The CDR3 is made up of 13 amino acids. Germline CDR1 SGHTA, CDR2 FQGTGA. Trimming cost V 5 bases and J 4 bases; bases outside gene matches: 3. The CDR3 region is CASSRTGGTEAFF. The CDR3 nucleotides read TGTGCCAGCAGCCGTACAGGGGGCACTGAAGCTTTCTTT.

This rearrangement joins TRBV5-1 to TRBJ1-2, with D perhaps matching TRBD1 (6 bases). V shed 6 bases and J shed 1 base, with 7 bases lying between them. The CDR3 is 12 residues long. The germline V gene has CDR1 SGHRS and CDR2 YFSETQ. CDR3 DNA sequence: TGCGCCAGCACACAGGGTAACTATGGCTACACCTTC. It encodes CASTQGNYGYTF. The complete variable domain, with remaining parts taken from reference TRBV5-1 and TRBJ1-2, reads KAGVTQTPRYLIKTRGQQVTLSCSPISGHRSVSWYQQTPGQGLQFLFEYFSETQRNKGNFPGRFSGRQFSNSRSEMNVSTLELGDSALYLCASTQGNYGYTFGSGTRLTVV.